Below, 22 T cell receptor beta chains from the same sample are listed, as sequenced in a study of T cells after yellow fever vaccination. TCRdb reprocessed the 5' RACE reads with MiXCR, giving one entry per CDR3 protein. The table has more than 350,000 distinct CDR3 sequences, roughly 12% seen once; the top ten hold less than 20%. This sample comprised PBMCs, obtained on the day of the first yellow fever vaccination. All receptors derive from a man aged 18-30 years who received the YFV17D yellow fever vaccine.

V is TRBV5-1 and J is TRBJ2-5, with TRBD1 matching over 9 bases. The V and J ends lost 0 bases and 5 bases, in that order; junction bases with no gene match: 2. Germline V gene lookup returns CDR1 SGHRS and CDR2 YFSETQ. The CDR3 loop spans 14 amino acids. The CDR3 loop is CASSLDRGHETQYF. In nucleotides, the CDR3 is TGCGCCAGCAGCTTGGACAGGGGGCACGAGACCCAGTACTTC.

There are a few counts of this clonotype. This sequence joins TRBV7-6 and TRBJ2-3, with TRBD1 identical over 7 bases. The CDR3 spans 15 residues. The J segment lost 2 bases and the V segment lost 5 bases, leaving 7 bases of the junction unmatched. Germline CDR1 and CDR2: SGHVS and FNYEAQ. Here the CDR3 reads CASSTRQGNTDTQYF. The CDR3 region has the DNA TGTGCCAGCAGCACCCGACAGGGTAACACAGATACGCAGTATTTT.

Here the CDR3 reads CASSPRLSGANVLTF. The CDR3 DNA reads as TGTGCCAGCAGCCCGCGACTCTCTGGGGCCAACGTCCTGACTTTC. This chain connects TRBV14 to TRBJ2-6; no clear D gene. The CDR3 length is 15 residues. Germline V gene lookup returns CDR1 SGHDN and CDR2 FVKESK. Trimming pared 4 bases from V and 0 bases from J, leaving 7 bases between.

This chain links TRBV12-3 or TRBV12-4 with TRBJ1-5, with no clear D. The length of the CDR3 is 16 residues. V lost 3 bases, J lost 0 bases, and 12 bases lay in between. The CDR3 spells CASSFSSSHSNQPQHF. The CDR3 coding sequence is TGTGCCAGCAGTTTCTCGTCTAGCCATAGCAATCAGCCCCAGCATTTT.

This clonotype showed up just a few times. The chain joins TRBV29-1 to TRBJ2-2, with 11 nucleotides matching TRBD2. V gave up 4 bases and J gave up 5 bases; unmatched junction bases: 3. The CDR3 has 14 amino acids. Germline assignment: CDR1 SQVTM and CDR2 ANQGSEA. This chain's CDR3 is CSVASGGPTGELFF. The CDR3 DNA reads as TGCAGCGTTGCTAGCGGGGGGCCTACCGGGGAGCTGTTTTTT.

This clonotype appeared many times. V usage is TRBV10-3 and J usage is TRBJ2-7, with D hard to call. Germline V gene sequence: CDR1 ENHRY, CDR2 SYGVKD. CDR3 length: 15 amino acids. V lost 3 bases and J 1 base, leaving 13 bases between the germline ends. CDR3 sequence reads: CAISDPGHQSYEQYF. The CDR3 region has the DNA TGTGCCATCAGTGACCCGGGCCACCAATCCTACGAGCAGTACTTC.

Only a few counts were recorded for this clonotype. CDR3 sequence: CASSFKGAGAGEQFF. The CDR3, as DNA: TGTGCCAGCAGCTTCAAGGGGGCAGGGGCCGGTGAGCAGTTCTTC. The chain combines TRBV7-2 with TRBJ2-1; TRBD1 matches at 7 bases. Unmatched junction bases numbered 11, after V lost 3 bases and J lost 9 bases. This CDR3 region has 15 residues. Per the germline V gene, CDR1 is SGHTA and CDR2 is FQGNSA.

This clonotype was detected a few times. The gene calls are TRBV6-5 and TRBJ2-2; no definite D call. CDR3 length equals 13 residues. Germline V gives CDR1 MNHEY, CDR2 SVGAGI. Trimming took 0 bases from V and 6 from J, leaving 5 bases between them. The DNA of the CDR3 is TGTGCCAGCAGTTACTCGACGGCCGGGGAGCTGTTTTTT. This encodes CASSYSTAGELFF.

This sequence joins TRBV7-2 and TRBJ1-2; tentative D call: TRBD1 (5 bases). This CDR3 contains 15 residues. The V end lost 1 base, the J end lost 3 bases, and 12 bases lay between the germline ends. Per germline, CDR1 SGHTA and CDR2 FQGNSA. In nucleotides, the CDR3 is TGTGCCAGCAGCTTAGTCTCGGGGGTGGACTATGGCTACACCTTC. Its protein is CASSLVSGVDYGYTF.

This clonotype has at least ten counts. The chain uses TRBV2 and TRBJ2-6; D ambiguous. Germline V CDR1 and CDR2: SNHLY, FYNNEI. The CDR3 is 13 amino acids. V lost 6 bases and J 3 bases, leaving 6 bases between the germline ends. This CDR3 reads CASRNLGANVLTF. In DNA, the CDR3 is TGTGCCAGCAGGAATCTTGGGGCCAACGTCCTGACTTTC.

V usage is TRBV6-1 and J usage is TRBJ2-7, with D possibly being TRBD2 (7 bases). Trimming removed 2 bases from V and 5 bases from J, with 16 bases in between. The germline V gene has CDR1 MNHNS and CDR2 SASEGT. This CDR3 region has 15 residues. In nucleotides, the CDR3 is TGTGCCAGCAGTGAATTTGCGGGGGCCGGCGACGAGCAGTACTTC. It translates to CASSEFAGAGDEQYF.

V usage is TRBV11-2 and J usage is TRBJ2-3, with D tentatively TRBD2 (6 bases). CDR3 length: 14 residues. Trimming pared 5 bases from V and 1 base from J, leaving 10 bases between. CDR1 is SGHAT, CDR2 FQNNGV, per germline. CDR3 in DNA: TGTGCCAGCAGCGCGGGACTCGGCACAGATACGCAGTATTTT. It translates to CASSAGLGTDTQYF.

The CDR3 sequence is CSARDLTGADTQYF. The CDR3 DNA reads TGCAGTGCTAGAGATTTGACCGGGGCAGATACGCAGTATTTT. The chain links TRBV20-1 to TRBJ2-3, with D possibly being TRBD2 (5 bases). This CDR3 is built from 14 residues. The germline gives CDR1 DFQATT, CDR2 SNEGSKA (reference sequence). V was trimmed by 0 bases and J by 4 bases, leaving 11 bases between them.

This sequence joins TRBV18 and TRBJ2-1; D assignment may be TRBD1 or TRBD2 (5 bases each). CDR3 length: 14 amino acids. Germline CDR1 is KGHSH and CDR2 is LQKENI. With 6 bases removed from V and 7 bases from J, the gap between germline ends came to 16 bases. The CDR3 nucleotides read TGTGCCAGCTCGGGACCGAAGTCGGGGAATGAGCAGTTCTTC. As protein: CASSGPKSGNEQFF.

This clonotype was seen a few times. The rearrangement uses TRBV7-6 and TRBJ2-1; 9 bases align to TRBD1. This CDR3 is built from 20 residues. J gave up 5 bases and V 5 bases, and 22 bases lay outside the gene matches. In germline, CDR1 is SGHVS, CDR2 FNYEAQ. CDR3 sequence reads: CASSLRTWDRVGGKDNEQFF. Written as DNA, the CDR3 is TGTGCCAGCAGCCTTAGAACATGGGACAGGGTAGGGGGTAAAGACAATGAGCAGTTCTTC.

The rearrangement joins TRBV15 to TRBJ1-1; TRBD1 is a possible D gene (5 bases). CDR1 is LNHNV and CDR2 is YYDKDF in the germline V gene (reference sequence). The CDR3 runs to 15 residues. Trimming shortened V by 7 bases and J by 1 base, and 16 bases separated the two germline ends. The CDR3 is CATTDSRRGNTEAFF. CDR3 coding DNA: TGTGCCACCACCGATTCCCGTAGGGGGAACACTGAAGCTTTCTTT.

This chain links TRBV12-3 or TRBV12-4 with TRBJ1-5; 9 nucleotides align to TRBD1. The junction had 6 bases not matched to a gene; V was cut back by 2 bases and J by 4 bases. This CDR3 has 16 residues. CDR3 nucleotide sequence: TGTGCCAGCAGTTTAAACGTAGGGACAGGGAATCAGCCCCAGCATTTT. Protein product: CASSLNVGTGNQPQHF.

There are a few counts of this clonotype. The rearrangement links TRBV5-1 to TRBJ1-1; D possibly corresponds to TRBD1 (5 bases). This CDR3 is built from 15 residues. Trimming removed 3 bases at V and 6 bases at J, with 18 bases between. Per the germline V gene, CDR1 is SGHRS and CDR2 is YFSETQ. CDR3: CASSSHKRGDPEAFF. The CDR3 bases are TGCGCCAGCAGCTCCCATAAAAGGGGCGATCCTGAAGCTTTCTTT.

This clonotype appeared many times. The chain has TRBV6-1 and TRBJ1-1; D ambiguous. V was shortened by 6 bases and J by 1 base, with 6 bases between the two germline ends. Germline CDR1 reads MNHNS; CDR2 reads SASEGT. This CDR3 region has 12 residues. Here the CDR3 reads CASRFGNTEAFF. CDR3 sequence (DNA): TGTGCCAGCAGGTTCGGGAACACTGAAGCTTTCTTT.

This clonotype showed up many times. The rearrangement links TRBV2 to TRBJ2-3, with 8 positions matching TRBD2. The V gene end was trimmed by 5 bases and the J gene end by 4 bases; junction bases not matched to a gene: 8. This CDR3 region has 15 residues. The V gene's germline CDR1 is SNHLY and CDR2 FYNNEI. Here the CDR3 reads CASSPGTRSSDTQYF. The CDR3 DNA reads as TGTGCCAGCAGTCCCGGGACTAGGTCATCAGATACGCAGTATTTT.

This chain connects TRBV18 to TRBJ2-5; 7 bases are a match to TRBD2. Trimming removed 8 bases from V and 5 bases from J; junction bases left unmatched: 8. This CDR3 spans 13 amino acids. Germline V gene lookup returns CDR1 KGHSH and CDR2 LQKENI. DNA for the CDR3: TGTGCCAGCGTACCGCCAGCGGGGGAGACCCAGTACTTC. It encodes CASVPPAGETQYF.

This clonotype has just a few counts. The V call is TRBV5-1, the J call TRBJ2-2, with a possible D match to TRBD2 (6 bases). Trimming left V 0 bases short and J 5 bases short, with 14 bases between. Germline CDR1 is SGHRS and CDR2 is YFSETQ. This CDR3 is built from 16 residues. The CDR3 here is CASSLAIGGGTGELFF. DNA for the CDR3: TGCGCCAGCAGCTTGGCCATCGGTGGGGGGACCGGGGAGCTGTTTTTT. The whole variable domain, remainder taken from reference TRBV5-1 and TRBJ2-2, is KAGVTQTPRYLIKTRGQQVTLSCSPISGHRSVSWYQQTPGQGLQFLFEYFSETQRNKGNFPGRFSGRQFSNSRSEMNVSTLELGDSALYLCASSLAIGGGTGELFFGEGSRLTVL.